This note documents a single TCR beta chain sequence. Its specificity is unknown. These donors counted as nominally healthy when sampled, but unrecorded immune exposures were likely. Both 60 Vbeta primers and 13 Jbeta primers went into the PCR. Here immunoSEQ multiplex PCR was the method, and the copy in TCRdb shows in-frame clones only, minus some. The sample consists of fewer than 250,000 clones, 75% to 80% of them appearing once. The source of the sample is a study of cytomegalovirus exposure and HLA in healthy donors. Germline V lookup: CDR1 SEHNR, CDR2 FQNEAQ (reference sequence). The CDR3 sequence is 13 residues long. V trimming: 3 bases; J trimming: 11 bases; junction bases outside the gene matches: 9. Study conclusions and caveats: Altogether, 160 or so TCR beta chains were recorded as cytomegalovirus-associated. For presence/absence analyses, sequencing depth was assumed to be roughly uniform across donors.

V and J are TRBV7-9 and TRBJ1-1; 7 bases map to TRBD1. This TCR came from a male donor in good health and CMV-seronegative. Sequenced: PBMCs. The CDR3 is CASSLVTGPRAFF. CDR3 nucleotide sequence: TGTGCCAGCAGCTTGGTGACAGGGCCGCGGGCTTTCTTT.